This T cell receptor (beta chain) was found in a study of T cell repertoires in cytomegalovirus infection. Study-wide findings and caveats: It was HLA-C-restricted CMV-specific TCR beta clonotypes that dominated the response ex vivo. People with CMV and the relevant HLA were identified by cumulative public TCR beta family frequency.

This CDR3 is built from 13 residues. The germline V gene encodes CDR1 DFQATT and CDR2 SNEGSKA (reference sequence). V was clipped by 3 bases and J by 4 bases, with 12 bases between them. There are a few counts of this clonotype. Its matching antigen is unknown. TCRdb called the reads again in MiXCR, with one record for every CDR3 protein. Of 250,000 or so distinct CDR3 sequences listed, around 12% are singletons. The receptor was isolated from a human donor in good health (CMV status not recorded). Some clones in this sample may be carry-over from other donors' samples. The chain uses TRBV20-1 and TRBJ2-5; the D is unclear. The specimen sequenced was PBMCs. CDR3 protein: CSASLGSGETQYF. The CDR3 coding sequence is TGCAGTGCTAGTCTAGGCTCGGGAGAGACCCAGTACTTC.